The 17 T cell receptor beta chains below were found in one sample sequenced in a study of blood T cell repertoires in COVID-19. Clones were read by immunoSEQ multiplex PCR, and TCRdb kept only the in-frame ones, dropping some. The sample holds around 310,000 clones, 90% seen once. The sample was peripheral blood. The source is a woman between 35 and 50 years old with COVID-19, enrolled during active disease.

The CDR3 spells CASSQVPFWQGHNTEAFF. In nucleotides, the CDR3 is TGTGCCAGCAGCCAAGTCCCCTTCTGGCAGGGACACAACACTGAAGCTTTCTTT. This chain links TRBV3-1 (or the pseudogene TRBV3-2) with TRBJ1-1; D is perhaps TRBD1 (6 bases). Per the germline V gene, CDR1 is LGHDT and CDR2 is YNNKEL (reference sequence). The CDR3 contains 18 residues. Trimming removed 1 base at V and 2 bases at J, with 20 bases between.

This clone was detected only once. The chain's CDR3 is CASSLGLAASTDTQYF. CDR3 in DNA: TGTGCCAGCAGCTTAGGACTAGCGGCCTCCACAGATACGCAGTATTTT. This rearrangement joins TRBV7-8 to TRBJ2-3, with 9 bases fitting TRBD2. Trimming took 1 base from V and 2 from J; bases not matched to a gene: 4. Per germline, CDR1 SGHVS and CDR2 FQNEAQ. The CDR3 contains 16 residues.

The chain uses TRBV7-2 and TRBJ2-1, with D possibly matching TRBD1 (6 bases). This CDR3 is 13 amino acids long. CDR1 and CDR2 (germline): SGHTA, FQGNSA. V was trimmed by 3 bases and J by 9 bases, leaving 12 bases between them. The CDR3 loop is CASSFSGELEQFF. The CDR3 DNA is TGTGCCAGCAGCTTTTCAGGGGAGCTTGAGCAGTTCTTC.

This clone occurred a few times. The V call is TRBV18, the J call TRBJ2-1; 7 nucleotides align to TRBD2. The CDR3 has 17 amino acids. Germline values: CDR1 KGHSH, CDR2 LQKENI. Losses at the gene ends were 1 base for V and 7 bases for J; bases not matched to a gene: 13. The CDR3 DNA reads TGTGCCAGCTCACCACTCGGGGAGGGTCTCCTACGTAATGAGCAGTTCTTC. Residues: CASSPLGEGLLRNEQFF. Together with reference TRBV18 and TRBJ2-1, the CDR3 gives the full variable domain: NAGVMQNPRHLVRRRGQEARLRCSPMKGHSHVYWYRQLPEEGLKFMVYLQKENIIDESGMPKERFSAEFPKEGPSILRIQQVVRGDSAAYFCASSPLGEGLLRNEQFFGPGTRLTVL.

The table lists this clone with a few counts. The rearrangement links TRBV6-4 to TRBJ2-3; TRBD2 matches 8 bases. Per the germline V gene, CDR1 is MRHNA and CDR2 is SNTAGT. After removal of 6 bases from V and 3 bases from J, the junction contained 8 bases not matched to a gene. CDR3 length equals 15 residues. CDR3 nucleotides: TGTGCCAGCAGCCTAGGAGCGGGAGAAACAGATACGCAGTATTTT. This gives the protein CASSLGAGETDTQYF.

With regard to this clone: The junction differs from germline at one of its ends, possibly a read error. The gene calls are TRBV4-1 and TRBJ1-1; D is uncertain. Germline-derived CDR1 and CDR2 are MGHRA and YSYEKL. The CDR3 consists of 15 residues. The CDR3 sequence: CATSLAPGMNTEAFF. The CDR3 DNA follows: TGCGCCACCAGCCTAGCCCCGGGAATGAACACTGAAGCTTTCTTT.

The V and J genes are TRBV27 and TRBJ2-5; 11 bases agree with TRBD2. The germline CDR1 and CDR2 sequences are MNHEY and SMNVEV (reference sequence). The CDR3 has 14 residues. Trimming cost V 3 bases and J 4 bases; bases outside gene matches: 1. CDR3 nucleotide sequence: TGTGCCAGCAGTTTTAGCGGGAGGGGAGAGACCCAGTACTTC. Amino acids: CASSFSGRGETQYF.

CDR3 protein: CATSDPYGLADADTQYF. In DNA, the CDR3 is TGTGCCACCAGTGATCCTTACGGACTAGCCGATGCAGATACGCAGTATTTT. The chain combines TRBV24-1 with TRBJ2-3; 8 bases are a match to TRBD2. The CDR3 loop spans 17 amino acids. V shed 3 bases, J shed 4 bases, and the junction held 11 bases outside the gene matches. Germline-derived CDR1 and CDR2 are KGHDR and SFDVKD.

The chain is built from TRBV27 and TRBJ1-6, with 7 bases aligning to TRBD1. The V gene end was trimmed by 0 bases and the J gene end by 8 bases; junction bases not matched to a gene: 10. The CDR3 is made up of 17 amino acids. Per germline, CDR1 MNHEY and CDR2 SMNVEV (reference sequence). The CDR3 nucleotides are TGTGCCAGCAGTTTATCGTCTAGGAGGGGGCGGGATTCACCCCTCCACTTT. Translated: CASSLSSRRGRDSPLHF.

This clone was detected only once. V usage is TRBV7-8 and J usage is TRBJ2-7; D might be TRBD1 (5 bases). The V gene's germline CDR1 is SGHVS and CDR2 FQNEAQ. The CDR3 covers 15 residues. Trimming left V 5 bases short and J 0 bases short, with 14 bases between. The DNA of the CDR3 is TGTGCCAGCAGCCGAGACAGTTTTAGCTCCTACGAGCAGTACTTC. As protein: CASSRDSFSSYEQYF.

This clone was seen a single time. CDR3 sequence reads: CSGRASGLVQETQYF. CDR3 coding DNA: TGCAGCGGGCGGGCCAGCGGATTAGTCCAAGAGACCCAGTACTTC. This rearrangement joins TRBV29-1 to TRBJ2-5; a possible D gene is TRBD2 (5 bases). The CDR3 loop spans 15 amino acids. V lost 7 bases to trimming and J lost 1 base, with 19 bases between them. CDR1 is SQVTM, CDR2 ANQGSEA, per germline.

The chain employs TRBV28 and TRBJ1-1; D ambiguous. The germline V gene encodes CDR1 MDHEN and CDR2 SYDVKM. This CDR3 has 14 residues. Trimming took 7 bases from V and 4 from J, leaving 16 bases between them. The DNA of the CDR3 is TGTGCCAGCATTACCCTAGGACTACGCACTGAAGCTTTCTTT. Protein product: CASITLGLRTEAFF.

This sequence joins TRBV27 and TRBJ2-5, with 7 bases matching TRBD1. The trim removed 8 bases at V and 5 bases at J, leaving 5 bases unmatched. Germline CDR1 and CDR2: MNHEY and SMNVEV (reference sequence). The CDR3 has 12 amino acids. This CDR3 is CASGDRDETQYF. DNA for the CDR3: TGTGCCAGCGGTGACAGGGACGAGACCCAGTACTTC.

V usage is TRBV5-8 and J usage is TRBJ2-3; 8 bases are a match to TRBD2. With 1 base clipped from V and 5 bases from J, the junction kept 12 bases outside the gene matches. The V gene's germline CDR1 is SGHTS and CDR2 YDEGEE. This CDR3 is 17 amino acids long. In nucleotides, the CDR3 is TGTGCCAGCAGCTTGTCGGGGTTAGCGGGATACCTAGATACGCAGTATTTT. This sequence encodes CASSLSGLAGYLDTQYF.

The V and J genes are TRBV27 and TRBJ2-5; no definite D call. Germline assignment: CDR1 MNHEY and CDR2 SMNVEV (reference sequence). V dropped 5 bases and J dropped 2 bases, with 15 bases sitting between them. The CDR3 is 15 residues long. CDR3 sequence (DNA): TGTGCCAGCAGTAGAGGTCCCATCTGGCAAGAGACCCAGTACTTC. Its translation is CASSRGPIWQETQYF.

The V call is TRBV4-1, the J call TRBJ2-5; unclear D gene. The ends were cut back, 0 bases at V and 2 bases at J, with 4 bases in the middle. This CDR3 is built from 13 residues. CDR1 is MGHRA, CDR2 YSYEKL, per germline. CDR3 protein: CASSQDSQETQYF. The CDR3 DNA follows: TGCGCCAGCAGCCAAGACAGTCAAGAGACCCAGTACTTC.

The chain recombines TRBV9 with TRBJ2-3; 10 bases line up with TRBD2. This CDR3 has 17 residues. With V trimmed by 0 bases and J by 2 bases, 6 bases remained unmatched. Germline V gene lookup returns CDR1 SGDLS and CDR2 YYNGEE. This CDR3 is CASSVGVAGGHTDTQYF. The CDR3, as DNA: TGTGCCAGCAGCGTAGGGGTAGCGGGGGGCCACACAGATACGCAGTATTTT.